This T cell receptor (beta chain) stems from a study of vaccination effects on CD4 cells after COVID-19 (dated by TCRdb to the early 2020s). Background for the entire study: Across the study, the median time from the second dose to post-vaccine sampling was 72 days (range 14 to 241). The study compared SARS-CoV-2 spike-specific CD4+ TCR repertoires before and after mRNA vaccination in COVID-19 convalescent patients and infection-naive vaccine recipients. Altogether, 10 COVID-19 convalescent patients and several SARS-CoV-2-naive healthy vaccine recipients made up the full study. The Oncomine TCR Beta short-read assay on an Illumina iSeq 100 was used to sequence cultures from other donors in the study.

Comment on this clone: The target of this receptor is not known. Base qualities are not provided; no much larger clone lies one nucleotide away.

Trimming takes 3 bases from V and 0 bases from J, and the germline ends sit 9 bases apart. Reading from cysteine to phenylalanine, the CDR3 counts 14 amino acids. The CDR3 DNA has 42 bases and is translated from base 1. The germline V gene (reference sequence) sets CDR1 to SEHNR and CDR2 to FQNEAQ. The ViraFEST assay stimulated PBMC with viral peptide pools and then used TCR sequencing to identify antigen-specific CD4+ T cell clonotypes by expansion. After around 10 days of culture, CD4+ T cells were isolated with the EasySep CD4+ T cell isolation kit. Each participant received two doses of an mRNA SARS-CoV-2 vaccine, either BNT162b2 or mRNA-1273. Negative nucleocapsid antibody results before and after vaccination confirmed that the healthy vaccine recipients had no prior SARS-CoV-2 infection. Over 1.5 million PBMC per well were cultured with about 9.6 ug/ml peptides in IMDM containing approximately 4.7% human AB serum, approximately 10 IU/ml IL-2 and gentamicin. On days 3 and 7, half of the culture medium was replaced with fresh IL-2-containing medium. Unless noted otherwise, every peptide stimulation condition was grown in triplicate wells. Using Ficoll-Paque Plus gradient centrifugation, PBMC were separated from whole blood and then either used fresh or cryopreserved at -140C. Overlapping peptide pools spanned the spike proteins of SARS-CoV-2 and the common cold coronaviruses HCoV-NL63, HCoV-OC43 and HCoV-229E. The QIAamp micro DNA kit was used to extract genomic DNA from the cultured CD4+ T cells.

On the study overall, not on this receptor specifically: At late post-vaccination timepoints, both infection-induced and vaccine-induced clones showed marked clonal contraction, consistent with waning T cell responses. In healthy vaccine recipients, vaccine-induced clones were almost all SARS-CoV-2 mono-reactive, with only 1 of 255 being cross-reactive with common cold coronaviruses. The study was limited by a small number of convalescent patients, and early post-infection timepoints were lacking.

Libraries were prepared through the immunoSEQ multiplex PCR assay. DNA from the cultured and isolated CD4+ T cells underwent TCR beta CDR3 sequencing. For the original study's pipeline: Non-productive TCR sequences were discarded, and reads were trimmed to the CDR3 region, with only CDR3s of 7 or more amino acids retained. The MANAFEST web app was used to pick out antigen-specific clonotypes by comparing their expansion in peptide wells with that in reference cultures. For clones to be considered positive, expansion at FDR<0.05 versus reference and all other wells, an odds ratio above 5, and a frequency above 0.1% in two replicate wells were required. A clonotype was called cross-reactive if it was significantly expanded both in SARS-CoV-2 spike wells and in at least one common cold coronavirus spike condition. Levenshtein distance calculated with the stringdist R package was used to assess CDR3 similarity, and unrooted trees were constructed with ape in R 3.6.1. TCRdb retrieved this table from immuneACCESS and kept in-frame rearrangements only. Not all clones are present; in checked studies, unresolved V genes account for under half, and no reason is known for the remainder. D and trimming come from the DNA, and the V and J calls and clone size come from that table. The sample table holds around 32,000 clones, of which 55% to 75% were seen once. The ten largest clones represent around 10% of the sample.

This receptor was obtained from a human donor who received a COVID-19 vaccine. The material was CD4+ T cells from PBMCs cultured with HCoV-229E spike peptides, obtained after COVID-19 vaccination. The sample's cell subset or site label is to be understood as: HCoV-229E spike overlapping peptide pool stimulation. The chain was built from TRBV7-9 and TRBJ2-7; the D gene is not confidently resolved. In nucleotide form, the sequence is TGTGCCAGCAGCTTGCTCGACATCTCCTACGAGCAGTACTTC. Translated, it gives CASSLLDISYEQYF.